These 12 T cell receptor beta chains were all obtained from the same sample, sequenced in a study of CD8 T cells in ankylosing spondylitis. TCRdb independently ran MiXCR on the 5' RACE reads; one entry per CDR3 protein. The data contain approximately 260,000 distinct CDR3 sequences, 18% of them seen just once; the ten biggest clones take up around 30%. Sequencing was performed on blood, either unsorted or a sorted T cell fraction (not recorded which). Receptors originate from a male donor with ankylosing spondylitis or in good health (not recorded which).

The gene calls are TRBV6-5 and TRBJ1-3; the D gene is possibly TRBD1 (6 bases). Germline CDR1 and CDR2: MNHEY and SVGAGI. There are 15 residues in the CDR3. The V gene lost 3 bases and the J gene lost 4 bases, with 13 bases spanning the gap. The CDR3 sequence: CASSYMKGGGNTIYF. Written as DNA, the CDR3 is TGTGCCAGCAGTTATATGAAGGGGGGCGGAAACACCATATATTTT.

The chain combines TRBV4-2 with TRBJ1-5, with D unresolved. This CDR3 is built from 15 residues. V lost 1 base and J lost 0, with 7 bases in between. Germline V gene sequence: CDR1 LGHNA, CDR2 YNFKEQ. CDR3 DNA: TGTGCCAGCAGCCAAGTGGGCGGTAGCAATCAGCCCCAGCATTTT. Its protein is CASSQVGGSNQPQHF.

This clonotype was counted only a few times. This CDR3 is CASSSAGTVQETQYF. CDR3 coding DNA: TGTGCCAGCAGTTCGGCCGGGACAGTACAAGAGACCCAGTACTTC. V usage is TRBV27 and J usage is TRBJ2-5; TRBD1 agrees at 7 bases. The length of the CDR3 is 15 residues. Losses at the gene ends were 4 bases for V and 2 bases for J; bases not matched to a gene: 7. Germline CDR1 MNHEY, CDR2 SMNVEV (reference sequence).

This clonotype was recorded once. The CDR3 DNA reads TGTGCCAGCCTTGGGGCCGCAGATACGCAGTATTTT. This codes for CASLGAADTQYF. This chain joins TRBV7-9 and TRBJ2-3; D perhaps matches TRBD1 (5 bases). The CDR3 extends over 12 amino acids. V lost 8 bases and J lost 4, with 10 bases in between. In germline, CDR1 is SEHNR, CDR2 FQNEAQ (reference sequence).

This clonotype appeared a few times. J is TRBJ2-5 and V is TRBV7-9; D may be TRBD1 or TRBD2 (6 bases each). Looked up from germline, CDR1 is SEHNR and CDR2 is FQNEAQ (reference sequence). V was pared by 3 bases and J by 4 bases, with 15 bases between. CDR3 length: 15 residues. CDR3 region: CASSFSLGGGETQYF. DNA of the CDR3: TGTGCCAGCAGCTTTTCTCTGGGGGGCGGAGAGACCCAGTACTTC.

This clonotype was seen repeatedly, ten times or more. The V and J genes are TRBV29-1 and TRBJ2-7, with TRBD1 as a possible D gene (6 bases). Germline CDR1 and CDR2: SQVTM and ANQGSEA. Trimming stripped 7 bases from V and 0 bases from J, with 10 bases between. CDR3 length equals 12 residues. CDR3 loop: CSARDISYEQYF. The CDR3, as DNA: TGCAGCGCACGGGACATCTCCTACGAGCAGTACTTC.

J is TRBJ1-1 and V is TRBV5-4, with 9 bases aligning to TRBD1. Germline lookup yields CDR1 SGHNT and CDR2 YYREEE (reference sequence). The length of the CDR3 is 15 residues. V lost 0 bases and J lost 3; bases outside the gene matches: 3. The CDR3 sequence is CASSLGQGGYTEAFF. CDR3 DNA: TGTGCCAGCAGCTTGGGACAGGGGGGGTACACTGAAGCTTTCTTT.

This clonotype was seen a handful of times. The genes are TRBV6-5 and TRBJ2-2; D unresolved. CDR1 and CDR2 from the germline V gene are MNHEY and SVGAGI. The length of the CDR3 is 15 residues. V lost 2 bases and J lost 0, with 7 bases in between. This chain's CDR3 is CASSYVRSNTGELFF. CDR3 DNA: TGTGCCAGCAGTTACGTTAGATCGAACACCGGGGAGCTGTTTTTT.

The chain joins TRBV20-1 to TRBJ2-3; the D gene is possibly TRBD1 (6 bases). The CDR3 contains 13 residues. The V gene's germline CDR1 is DFQATT and CDR2 SNEGSKA (reference sequence). V lost 0 bases and J lost 5, with 9 bases in between. The CDR3 is CSARELGGDTQYF. The CDR3 DNA is TGCAGTGCTAGAGAACTAGGGGGAGATACGCAGTATTTT.

The chain combines TRBV13 with TRBJ2-2; a weak D match, TRBD1 (5 bases). V was clipped by 2 bases and J by 3 bases, with 10 bases between them. The CDR3 is made up of 15 amino acids. CDR1 and CDR2 (germline): PRHDT, FYEKMQ (reference sequence). For the CDR3, the DNA is TGTGCCAGCAGCTTACAGGGTCAGGACACCGGGGAGCTGTTTTTT. Translating it yields CASSLQGQDTGELFF. Full variable domain (missing parts from reference TRBV13 and TRBJ2-2): AAGVIQSPRHLIKEKRETATLKCYPIPRHDTVYWYQQGPGQDPQFLISFYEKMQSDKGSIPDRFSAQQFSDYHSELNMSSLELGDSALYFCASSLQGQDTGELFFGEGSRLTVL.

This clonotype occurred once. DNA for the CDR3: TGTGCCAGCAGTTTCCGGTCTCGGGAGACCCAGTACTTC. Protein: CASSFRSRETQYF. The chain links TRBV12-3 or TRBV12-4 to TRBJ2-5; D gene ambiguous. The CDR3 is 13 residues long. Trimming took 3 bases from V and 5 from J, leaving 10 bases between them.

The rearrangement uses TRBV4-3 and TRBJ1-2, with D hard to call. This CDR3 comprises 15 residues. Germline V gene data show CDR1 as LGHNA and CDR2 as YSLEER. Trimming stripped 0 bases from V and 1 base from J, with 9 bases between. Here the CDR3 DNA reads TGCGCCAGCAGCCAAGATAGACCAATTAACTATGGCTACACCTTC. Residues: CASSQDRPINYGYTF.